Listed below are T cell receptor beta chains from one sample, sequenced in a study of T cells in Graves' hyperthyroidism and ophthalmopathy. Each CDR3 protein gets one entry after TCRdb re-called the multiplex PCR reads with MiXCR. Of hundreds of thousands of distinct CDR3 sequences listed, roughly 24% are singletons. The sample comprised blood. The receptors come from a woman aged 25 to 39 with Graves' ophthalmopathy. Both conserved end residues are part of each CDR3. A D gene is named only where the DNA matches it firmly. Rows may omit the clone size; those that give it use once, few, many or a size class.

D: .
J: TRBJ2-2
size: many
V: TRBV6-1
DNA: TGTGCCAGCAGAACCAGGAGGGGGAACACCGGGGAGCTGTTTTTT
CDR3: CASRTRRGNTGELFF

D: .
J: TRBJ2-7
size: .
V: TRBV20-1
DNA: TGCAGTGCCCCGCCTCTCTCCTACGAGCAGTACTTC
CDR3: CSAPPLSYEQYF

D: .
J: TRBJ1-1
size: many
V: TRBV5-1
DNA: TGCGCCAGCAGCGTTTCAGGGTTGGGTGAAGCTTTCTTT
CDR3: CASSVSGLGEAFF

D: TRBD1
J: TRBJ1-3
size: .
V: TRBV9
DNA: TGTGCCAGCAGCGTCAGACAGGGATCTGGAAACACCATATATTTT
CDR3: CASSVRQGSGNTIYF

D: .
J: TRBJ1-5
size: .
V: TRBV27
DNA: TGTGCCATCTGTTTGAAGGGTTGGGTCAATAGCAATCAGCCCCAGCATTTT
CDR3: CAICLKGWVNSNQPQHF

D: .
J: TRBJ1-6
size: .
V: TRBV7-2
DNA: TGTGCCAGCTTAGGGGGTGGTTCACCCCTCCACTTT
CDR3: CASLGGGSPLHF

D: .
J: TRBJ1-5
size: .
V: TRBV13
DNA: TGTGCCAGCAGCAGGGGTAGCATTCAGCCCCAGCATTTT
CDR3: CASSRGSIQPQHF

D: .
J: TRBJ2-5
size: many
V: TRBV5-1
DNA: TGCGCCAGCAGCTTTAACACCCCCCGGGGACAAGAGACCCAGTACTTC
CDR3: CASSFNTPRGQETQYF

D: TRBD1
J: TRBJ2-7
size: many
V: TRBV12-3/TRBV12-4
DNA: TGTGCCAGCAACAGGGGGCCAAGGTACGAGCAGTACTTC
CDR3: CASNRGPRYEQYF

D: .
J: TRBJ1-5
size: many
V: TRBV29-1
DNA: TGCAGCGTGGAATTGGGGCCCAATCAGCCCCAGCATTTT
CDR3: CSVELGPNQPQHF

D: .
J: TRBJ1-2
size: .
V: TRBV29-1
DNA: TGCAGCGTTGCTCCCCTAGCCGATAACTATGGCTACACCTTC
CDR3: CSVAPLADNYGYTF

D: TRBD2
J: TRBJ2-2
size: .
V: TRBV11-2
DNA: TGTGCCAGCAGCTTGCAGAGTCTAGCGGGAGGAACGAACACCGGGGAGCTGTTTTTT
CDR3: CASSLQSLAGGTNTGELFF

D: .
J: TRBJ1-1
size: many
V: TRBV6-5
DNA: TGTGCCAGCAGTTACTCGGAGGCGTTTGAGGGCACTGAAGCTTTCTTT
CDR3: CASSYSEAFEGTEAFF

D: .
J: TRBJ1-1
size: .
V: TRBV13
DNA: TGTGCCAGCAGCCTGGCGGACCTTATGAACACTGAAGCTTTCTTT
CDR3: CASSLADLMNTEAFF